What follows is one T cell receptor beta chain and its context. Its antigen is still unknown. Per-base qualities were not stored, and no clone one base away is much larger. Genomic DNA was extracted from sorted cells for sequencing of the TCRbeta CDR3 region. TCRbeta CDR3 regions were sequenced using the immunoSEQ Assay. TCRdb stores this immuneACCESS table with in-frame sequences only. Part of the clones is absent; in the studies checked, under half of the shortfall reflects unresolved V genes, and no reason is known for the rest. The sample table lists tens of thousands of clones, approximately 88% of them with a count of one. Clones ranked in the top ten supply approximately 59% of the sample. The sample belongs to a study of OX40 agonist ivuxolimab in advanced cancers. About the study as a whole: Ivuxolimab was a fully human IgG2 agonistic monoclonal antibody targeting the costimulatory receptor OX40 (CD134). The paper covers the monotherapy dose-escalation part of the phase I ivuxolimab trial, which included N = 52 patients. Of the approximately 50 patients in dose escalation, about 20 had hepatocellular carcinoma, about 15 had melanoma, 9 had renal cell carcinoma and 9 had head and neck cancer. In the dose-escalation cohort, 82.7% of patients were male, and the mean age was approximately 60 years, with a range of roughly 23 to 85. Patients were allowed to have had prior anti-PD-1, anti-PD-L1 or anti-CTLA-4 therapy, and roughly two fifths of the dose-escalation patients had been treated with checkpoint inhibitors. Partial responses occurred in three dose-escalation patients, of whom one had hepatocellular carcinoma and two had cutaneous melanoma. The point of sequencing TCRbeta in the periphery was to test whether ivuxolimab changed TCR sequence diversity and drove clonal T-cell expansion. Intravenous ivuxolimab was administered to patients every 2 weeks at six dose levels: 0.01, 0.1, 0.3, 1.5, 3 and 10 mg/kg.

Patients with a history of autoimmune disease or receiving systemic immunosuppression were excluded from the trial. In every dose cohort, peripheral blood was drawn for TCR sequencing at baseline, cycle 4 day 1, and cycle 7 day 1. The samples were drawn from a first-in-human, open-label, multicenter phase I dose-escalation trial of ivuxolimab. The trial enrolled adults with locally advanced or metastatic head and neck squamous cell, hepatocellular, melanoma or renal cell carcinoma. CD4+ and CD8+ T cells were sorted separately from peripheral blood before TCR sequencing. Overall results and qualifications from the work: Low levels of normalized T-cell clonal expansion were also seen in some patients who did not respond. Partial responders in the 0.1-3.0 mg/kg groups had among the lowest normalized peripheral clonal expansion, especially among CD8+ T cells. After ivuxolimab, expanded clones were on average more numerous among CD8+ T cells than among CD4+ T cells. Which antigens the clonally expanded peripheral T cells were specific for was not determined. At doses of 0.1 to 3.0 mg/kg, clonal expansion of both CD4+ and CD8+ blood T cells was observed from baseline to week 6.

The origin of this receptor is an adult with an advanced solid tumor such as melanoma, head and neck, liver or kidney cancer. Sequenced here: CD4+ or CD8+ T cells sorted from blood, sampled in a trial of the OX40 agonist ivuxolimab.

The DNA sequence reads TGTGCCAGCAGCAAGACAGGGGCCATTGAAGCTTTCTTT. Its protein reads: CASSKTGAIEAFF. The rearrangement joined TRBV2 to TRBJ1-1, with TRBD1 identical over 8 junction bases. Relative to germline, V is missing 6 bases and J is missing 7 bases, with 7 bases of the junction outside any gene match. The CDR3, from cysteine to phenylalanine, totals 13 residues. The DNA shown is the 39-base CDR3, in frame from base 1. CDR1 and CDR2 are drawn from the germline V gene: SNHLY, FYNNEI. With the portions outside the CDR3 filled from the reference TRBV2 and TRBJ1-1 genes, the complete variable region becomes EPEVTQTPSHQVTQMGQEVILRCVPISNHLYFYWYRQILGQKVEFLVSFYNNEISEKSEIFDDQFSVERPDGSNFTLKIRSTKLEDSAMYFCASSKTGAIEAFFGQGTRLTVV.